This TCR beta chain was documented in a study of blood T cell repertoires in COVID-19. Data came from immunoSEQ multiplex PCR; TCRdb stores just in-frame clones and leaves some out. This repertoire shows 210,000 or so clones, 70% to 90% found once; its top ten account for 5.1%. The CDR3 contains 17 residues. Per the germline V gene, CDR1 is SNHLY and CDR2 is FYNNEI. V shed 2 bases, J shed 8 bases, and the junction held 12 bases outside the gene matches. Seattle patient enrollment occurred during active infection, with longitudinal follow-up thereafter. The TCR originated in a man aged 50-60 years with COVID-19, enrolled during active disease. The chain uses TRBV2 and TRBJ1-6, with 7 positions matching TRBD1. The material sequenced was peripheral blood. Here the CDR3 reads CASSELTGYGKDSPLHF. The CDR3 DNA reads TGTGCCAGCAGTGAATTGACAGGGTACGGGAAAGATTCACCCCTCCACTTT.